Following are 27 T cell receptor beta chains from one sample sequenced in a study of control samples from healthy donors and cancer patients. The repertoire was sequenced with immunoSEQ multiplex PCR; TCRdb's copy has only in-frame clones and lacks some. The repertoire holds 130,000 to 150,000 clones, with roughly 90% as singletons. What was sequenced was blood. These TCRs come from a man aged 25 to 45 in good health.

V and J are TRBV6-6 and TRBJ2-1; 11 bases line up with TRBD2. Germline CDR1 MNHNY, CDR2 SVGAGI (reference sequence). Trimming took 4 bases from V and 8 from J; bases not matched to a gene: 7. CDR3 length: 15 residues. The CDR3, as DNA: TGTGCCAGCAGTTCCACTAGCGGGAGTGCGTATGAGCAGTTCTTC. This translates into CASSSTSGSAYEQFF.

This rearrangement joins TRBV6-5 to TRBJ2-4, with a possible D match to TRBD2 (5 bases). Deletions cut 6 bases from V and 9 bases from J, with 15 bases between. The CDR3 extends over 13 amino acids. The germline V gene has CDR1 MNHEY and CDR2 SVGAGI. The chain's CDR3 is CASRDKLVAIQYF. As DNA, the CDR3 is TGTGCCAGCAGAGACAAACTAGTGGCCATTCAGTACTTC.

This sequence joins TRBV28 and TRBJ2-7; possible D gene TRBD2, 6 bases. CDR3 length equals 15 residues. Germline V gene sequence: CDR1 MDHEN, CDR2 SYDVKM. Deletions cut 7 bases from V and 0 bases from J, with 16 bases between. This CDR3 reads CASNPGGKSSYEQYF. Written as DNA, the CDR3 is TGTGCCAGCAACCCTGGGGGGAAGAGCTCCTACGAGCAGTACTTC. Looking up the rest from reference TRBV28 and TRBJ2-7 gives the full variable domain: DVKVTQSSRYLVKRTGEKVFLECVQDMDHENMFWYRQDPGLGLRLIYFSYDVKMKEKGDIPEGYSVSREKKERFSLILESASTNQTSMYLCASNPGGKSSYEQYFGPGTRLTVT.

This clone was observed once. J is TRBJ2-4 and V is TRBV6-2 or TRBV6-3; weak D call: TRBD1 (6 bases). Per the germline V gene, CDR1 is MNHEY and CDR2 is SVGEGT. This CDR3 spans 13 amino acids. Trimming pared 2 bases from V and 16 bases from J, leaving 18 bases between. CDR3 coding DNA: TGTGCCAGCAGTTACGTAGGGGGTCCCTCCACCTACTTC. Residues: CASSYVGGPSTYF.

The chain has TRBV30 and TRBJ2-1; 11 nucleotides align to TRBD2. Germline V gene data show CDR1 as GTSNPN and CDR2 as SVGIG (reference sequence). V dropped 2 bases and J dropped 8; count of bases not matched to a gene: 5. The CDR3 is 14 amino acids. The CDR3, as DNA: TGTGCCTGGAGTTCGTTAGCGGGGGGGGATGAGCAGTTCTTC. This sequence encodes CAWSSLAGGDEQFF.

This clone occurred once. The chain employs TRBV28 and TRBJ2-7; D unresolved. Germline CDR1 reads MDHEN; CDR2 reads SYDVKM. V was pared by 3 bases and J by 1 base, with 7 bases between. This CDR3 contains 13 residues. CDR3 nucleotides: TGTGCCAGCAGTTTCGTGGTTTCCTACGAGCAGTACTTC. Protein: CASSFVVSYEQYF.

The CDR3 DNA follows: TGCAGCGTTGGGCGGGGATGGGCGGAAACTGCTGAAGCTTTCTTT. Its translation is CSVGRGWAETAEAFF. The rearrangement links TRBV29-1 to TRBJ1-1; D unresolved. CDR1 and CDR2 from the germline V gene are SQVTM and ANQGSEA. V dropped 4 bases and J dropped 6 bases, with 21 bases sitting between them. The CDR3 length is 15 residues.

The J gene is TRBJ1-4, the V gene TRBV19, with D hard to call. Trimming cost V 7 bases and J 6 bases, with 12 bases left between them. The CDR3 sequence is 13 residues long. Per the germline V gene, CDR1 is LNHDA and CDR2 is SQIVND (reference sequence). CDR3 sequence reads: CASTSEPYEKLFF. The CDR3 DNA sequence: TGTGCCAGTACATCAGAACCGTATGAAAAACTGTTTTTT.

This chain links TRBV19 with TRBJ1-5, with D uncertain. CDR3 length: 15 amino acids. CDR1 is LNHDA and CDR2 is SQIVND in the germline V gene (reference sequence). V lost 5 bases and J lost 0, with 11 bases in between. The CDR3 DNA is TGTGCCAGTAGTCGAGAGTCCGTTAGCAATCAGCCCCAGCATTTT. Its translation is CASSRESVSNQPQHF.

This clone was seen a single time. The chain couples TRBV5-6 to TRBJ2-3, with 11 bases that match TRBD2. The germline V gene encodes CDR1 SGHDT and CDR2 YYEEEE. After removal of 5 bases from V and 5 bases from J, the junction contained 10 bases not matched to a gene. This CDR3 comprises 16 residues. CDR3 sequence: CASSLLAGGIKDTQYF. In DNA form, the CDR3 reads TGTGCCAGCAGTTTATTAGCGGGAGGGATTAAAGATACGCAGTATTTT.

The CDR3 DNA is TGTGCCAGCAGTTTCCAGAGGCCAGCCGGGGAGCTGTTTTTT. Encoded protein: CASSFQRPAGELFF. This sequence joins TRBV27 and TRBJ2-2; D not resolved. CDR3 length equals 14 residues. V shed 3 bases and J shed 6 bases, with 11 bases lying between them. Germline V gives CDR1 MNHEY, CDR2 SMNVEV (reference sequence).

J is TRBJ1-2 and V is TRBV29-1; no clear D gene. The V and J ends lost 2 bases and 2 bases respectively, with 9 bases between them. Germline assignment: CDR1 SQVTM and CDR2 ANQGSEA. The CDR3 totals 13 residues. Here the CDR3 reads CSVESGVNYGYTF. In nucleotides, the CDR3 is TGCAGCGTTGAATCTGGCGTGAACTATGGCTACACCTTC.

The V call is TRBV4-3, the J call TRBJ1-2, with a possible D match to TRBD1 (5 bases). Germline assignment: CDR1 LGHNA and CDR2 YSLEER. CDR3 length equals 15 residues. Trimming took off 0 bases at V and 7 bases at J, with 15 bases between the two ends. The CDR3 protein is CASSQEGGELFGYTF. In DNA, the CDR3 is TGCGCCAGCAGCCAAGAGGGAGGGGAATTGTTTGGCTACACCTTC.

The chain couples TRBV19 to TRBJ2-1; 13 nucleotides match TRBD2. The CDR3 extends over 17 amino acids. The trim removed 7 bases at V and 7 bases at J, leaving 13 bases unmatched. Germline V gene data show CDR1 as LNHDA and CDR2 as SQIVND (reference sequence). This CDR3 is CASIATPGLAGLNEQFF. The CDR3 nucleotides read TGTGCCAGTATTGCCACACCGGGACTAGCGGGACTGAATGAGCAGTTCTTC.

The CDR3 nucleotides are TGTGCCAGCAGCTCCGGGACTAGCGGCAAGACCCAGTACTTC. Amino acid sequence: CASSSGTSGKTQYF. V is TRBV7-9 and J is TRBJ2-5; TRBD2 agrees at 11 bases. In germline, CDR1 is SEHNR, CDR2 FQNEAQ (reference sequence). This CDR3 is 14 amino acids long. Trimming cost V 4 bases and J 6 bases; bases outside gene matches: 4. Full variable domain (remainder filled in from reference TRBV7-9 and TRBJ2-5): DTGVSQNPRHKITKRGQNVTFRCDPISEHNRLYWYRQTLGQGPEFLTYFQNEAQLEKSRLLSDRFSAERPKGSFSTLEIQRTEQGDSAMYLCASSSGTSGKTQYFGPGTRLLVL.

The gene calls are TRBV3-1 (or the pseudogene TRBV3-2) and TRBJ1-1; possibly TRBD1 for D (5 bases). V was clipped by 1 base and J by 11 bases, with 14 bases between them. Per the germline V gene, CDR1 is LGHDT and CDR2 is YNNKEL (reference sequence). The CDR3 length is 13 residues. The CDR3 region is CASSQARFGTAFF. The DNA of the CDR3 is TGTGCCAGCAGCCAAGCGCGATTTGGGACGGCTTTCTTT.

This clone was recorded only once. The chain employs TRBV30 and TRBJ2-7; either TRBD1 or TRBD2 may fit D (5 bases each). V was trimmed by 4 bases and J by 3 bases, leaving 16 bases between them. CDR3 length: 14 residues. Germline V gene sequence: CDR1 GTSNPN, CDR2 SVGIG (reference sequence). The CDR3 coding sequence is TGTGCCTGGAAGATGGCCGGGGCCCTCTACGAGCAGTACTTC. Encoded protein: CAWKMAGALYEQYF. Variable domain in full (rest from reference TRBV30 and TRBJ2-7): SQTIHQWPATLVQPVGSPLSLECTVEGTSNPNLYWYRQAAGRGLQLLFYSVGIGQISSEVPQNLSASRPQDRQFILSSKKLLLSDSGFYLCAWKMAGALYEQYFGPGTRLTVT.

The J gene is TRBJ1-3, the V gene TRBV30; 10 nucleotides match TRBD1. Germline values: CDR1 GTSNPN, CDR2 SVGIG (reference sequence). J gave up 4 bases and V 1 base, and 4 bases lay outside the gene matches. This CDR3 is 15 amino acids long. The CDR3 bases are TGTGCCTGGAGTGAGGGACAGGGGTACGGAAACACCATATATTTT. It yields the protein CAWSEGQGYGNTIYF.

This sequence joins TRBV7-2 and TRBJ2-5; 7 nucleotides match TRBD2. This CDR3 is built from 14 residues. Germline V gene lookup returns CDR1 SGHTA and CDR2 FQGNSA. V lost 1 base and J lost 5; bases outside the gene matches: 4. The DNA of the CDR3 is TGTGCCAGCAGCTTAGGGGTGGGAGGGGAGACCCAGTACTTC. Its translation is CASSLGVGGETQYF.

V usage is TRBV15 and J usage is TRBJ1-1; D unresolved. The germline gives CDR1 LNHNV, CDR2 YYDKDF (reference sequence). There are 15 residues in the CDR3. Trimming shortened V by 4 bases and J by 2 bases, and 14 bases separated the two germline ends. CDR3 protein: CATSIEVWGNTEAFF. The CDR3 nucleotides read TGTGCCACCAGCATCGAAGTTTGGGGAAACACTGAAGCTTTCTTT.

The rearrangement joins TRBV28 to TRBJ1-5, with TRBD1 matching over 9 bases. Germline V CDR1 and CDR2: MDHEN, SYDVKM. The junction had 6 bases not matched to a gene; V was cut back by 5 bases and J by 1 base. The CDR3 extends over 16 amino acids. The CDR3 DNA reads TGTGCCAGCAGTAATGCAGACAGGGGGAGCAATCAGCCCCAGCATTTT. Amino acids: CASSNADRGSNQPQHF.

The chain couples TRBV5-5 to TRBJ1-1; D is undetermined. V was pared by 2 bases and J by 8 bases, with 7 bases between. CDR3 length: 11 residues. Germline loops: CDR1 SGHKS, CDR2 YYEKEE (reference sequence). The CDR3 DNA follows: TGTGCCAGCAGCTTACGCGCAGAAGCTTTCTTT. It translates to CASSLRAEAFF.

The chain uses TRBV5-1 and TRBJ2-7; D not resolved. Germline CDR1 SGHRS, CDR2 YFSETQ. Trimming cost V 3 bases and J 0 bases, with 10 bases left between them. This CDR3 spans 14 amino acids. The CDR3 DNA sequence: TGCGCCAGCAGCTACGACGCCCACTCCTACGAGCAGTACTTC. Translation: CASSYDAHSYEQYF. The complete variable domain, with remaining parts taken from reference TRBV5-1 and TRBJ2-7, reads KAGVTQTPRYLIKTRGQQVTLSCSPISGHRSVSWYQQTPGQGLQFLFEYFSETQRNKGNFPGRFSGRQFSNSRSEMNVSTLELGDSALYLCASSYDAHSYEQYFGPGTRLTVT.

To note about this clone: One junction end does not reproduce the germline sequence, and a read error may be involved. The chain carries TRBV7-7 and TRBJ1-5; D is undetermined. This CDR3 spans 17 amino acids. CDR1 SSHAT and CDR2 FNYEAQ come from the germline V gene (reference sequence). The CDR3 DNA reads as TGTGCTAGCAGCCCCCGGCGAAGCGGGGATAGCAATCAGCCCCAGCATTTT. This encodes CASSPRRSGDSNQPQHF.

The rearrangement links TRBV5-6 to TRBJ2-3; 10 bases line up with TRBD1. V was pared by 4 bases and J by 6 bases, with 8 bases of the junction left unmatched. This CDR3 contains 15 residues. Germline V lookup: CDR1 SGHDT, CDR2 YYEEEE. The CDR3 DNA reads as TGTGCCAGCAGCATAAGACAGGGGGCTGCGGATACGCAGTATTTT. This translates into CASSIRQGAADTQYF.

The chain links TRBV18 to TRBJ2-7; 11 bases map to TRBD1. This CDR3 region has 13 residues. CDR1 is KGHSH, CDR2 LQKENI, per germline. J gave up 6 bases and V 4 bases, and 2 bases lay outside the gene matches. The CDR3 region has the DNA TGTGCCAGCTCACACGGGACAGGGGGCGAGCAGTACTTC. Encoded protein: CASSHGTGGEQYF. Complete variable domain (other parts from reference TRBV18 and TRBJ2-7): NAGVMQNPRHLVRRRGQEARLRCSPMKGHSHVYWYRQLPEEGLKFMVYLQKENIIDESGMPKERFSAEFPKEGPSILRIQQVVRGDSAAYFCASSHGTGGEQYFGPGTRLTVT.

The chain has TRBV5-1 and TRBJ1-1; the D gene is possibly TRBD1 (6 bases). CDR1 and CDR2 from the germline V gene are SGHRS and YFSETQ. V was shortened by 0 bases and J by 3 bases, with 15 bases between the two germline ends. CDR3 length equals 16 residues. CDR3 sequence (DNA): TGCGCCAGCAGCTTGGGTAACAGGGTGATGGACACTGAAGCTTTCTTT. It specifies CASSLGNRVMDTEAFF.